Listed below are T cell receptor beta chains from one sample, sequenced in a study of blood T cell repertoires in COVID-19. Libraries were prepared by immunoSEQ multiplex PCR; TCRdb keeps only in-frame clonotypes and omits some of them. Of about 200,000 clones in the sample, roughly 88% were seen once. What was sequenced was peripheral blood. The receptors derive from a man between 50 and 59 years old with active or convalescent COVID-19. The CDR3 runs from the conserved cysteine through the conserved F or W. Fields, in order: V gene, J gene, D gene, clone size, CDR3 protein, CDR3 DNA. A D gene is named only where the DNA matches it firmly. The size field is filled for only some rows; it gives once, few, many or a size class.

V: TRBV4-2; J: TRBJ1-1; D: -; size: -; CDR3: CASSGRVTEAFF; DNA: TGTGCCAGCAGCGGCAGGGTAACTGAAGCTTTCTTT
V: TRBV4-2; J: TRBJ1-4; D: -; size: -; CDR3: CASSQDYYKGTNEKLFF; DNA: TGTGCCAGCAGCCAGGACTACTATAAGGGGACTAATGAAAAACTGTTTTTT
V: TRBV19; J: TRBJ2-1; D: TRBD1; size: once; CDR3: CASSFGTGGYNEQFF; DNA: TGTGCCAGTAGTTTTGGGACAGGGGGGTACAATGAGCAGTTCTTC
V: TRBV7-9; J: TRBJ1-2; D: TRBD1; size: -; CDR3: CASSQGQGGYGYTF; DNA: TGTGCCAGCAGCCAGGGACAGGGAGGCTATGGCTACACCTTC
V: TRBV18; J: TRBJ2-1; D: TRBD2; size: -; CDR3: CASSPPEASGKVEQFF; DNA: TGTGCCAGCTCACCACCGGAGGCTAGCGGGAAGGTTGAGCAGTTCTTC
V: TRBV29-1; J: TRBJ2-1; D: TRBD2; size: -; CDR3: CSVTHPLFAGENNEQFF; DNA: TGCAGCGTCACCCACCCACTATTCGCGGGAGAAAACAATGAGCAGTTCTTC
V: TRBV10-2; J: TRBJ2-1; D: -; size: -; CDR3: CASTSYNEQFF; DNA: TGCGCCAGCACCTCGTACAATGAGCAGTTCTTC
V: TRBV4-3; J: TRBJ2-3; D: TRBD2; size: -; CDR3: CASSRGGDTDTQYF; DNA: TGCGCCAGCAGCCGGGGAGGGGACACAGATACGCAGTATTTT
V: TRBV29-1; J: TRBJ2-1; D: TRBD1; size: once; CDR3: CSVGSGQSSYNEQFF; DNA: TGCAGCGTTGGGTCGGGACAGTCCTCCTACAATGAGCAGTTCTTC
V: TRBV2; J: TRBJ1-2; D: -; size: -; CDR3: CASSEGRVEGYTF; DNA: TGTGCCAGCAGTGAAGGCAGGGTGGAAGGCTACACCTTC
V: TRBV10-2; J: TRBJ1-6; D: -; size: -; CDR3: CASSETATNSPLHF; DNA: TGCGCCAGCAGTGAGACAGCAACTAATTCACCCCTCCACTTT
V: TRBV4-2; J: TRBJ1-5; D: -; size: -; CDR3: CASSQDRGAGQPQHF; DNA: TGTGCCAGCAGCCAAGACAGGGGAGCAGGTCAGCCCCAGCATTTT
V: TRBV7-2; J: TRBJ1-2; D: -; size: once; CDR3: CASSPRQARVYGYTF; DNA: TGTGCCAGCAGCCCTAGACAGGCCCGGGTCTATGGCTACACCTTC
V: TRBV5-1; J: TRBJ2-3; D: -; size: -; CDR3: CASSLDTPDTQYF; DNA: TGCGCCAGCAGCTTGGACACCCCAGATACGCAGTATTTT
V: TRBV11-3; J: TRBJ2-3; D: TRBD2; size: -; CDR3: CASSLGRREGRTDTQYF; DNA: TGTGCCAGCAGCTTAGGGCGACGGGAGGGCCGCACAGATACGCAGTATTTT
V: TRBV6-1; J: TRBJ1-5; D: -; size: few; CDR3: CASSEGGGSQPQHF; DNA: TGTGCCAGCAGTGAAGGGGGGGGGAGTCAGCCCCAGCATTTT
V: TRBV5-1; J: TRBJ2-1; D: -; size: -; CDR3: CASSLGRTYNEQFF; DNA: TGCGCCAGCAGCTTGGGGAGAACCTACAATGAGCAGTTCTTC
V: TRBV5-1; J: TRBJ2-5; D: TRBD1; size: -; CDR3: CASSSRQGAQETQYF; DNA: TGCGCCAGCAGCTCTAGACAGGGGGCGCAAGAGACCCAGTACTTC
V: TRBV6-5; J: TRBJ2-2; D: TRBD1; size: -; CDR3: CASSSRQGPGELFF; DNA: TGTGCCAGCAGTTCACGACAGGGCCCCGGGGAGCTGTTTTTT
V: TRBV7-2; J: TRBJ2-5; D: TRBD2; size: -; CDR3: CASSLGLAGGPGETQYF; DNA: TGTGCCAGCAGCTTAGGACTAGCGGGGGGGCCGGGCGAGACCCAGTACTTC
V: TRBV4-1; J: TRBJ1-5; D: TRBD1; size: -; CDR3: CASSQDSTGAAGPQHF; DNA: TGCGCCAGCAGCCAAGATTCTACAGGGGCCGCGGGGCCCCAGCATTTT
V: TRBV16; J: TRBJ1-1; D: -; size: few; CDR3: CASSHPIELNTEAFF; DNA: TGTGCCAGCAGCCACCCAATCGAGCTGAACACTGAAGCTTTCTTT
V: TRBV7-3; J: TRBJ2-5; D: -; size: -; CDR3: CASSPTGLQETQYF; DNA: TGTGCCAGCAGCCCTACTGGACTCCAAGAGACCCAGTACTTC
V: TRBV28; J: TRBJ2-7; D: -; size: -; CDR3: CASTTSGVGGGILYEQYF; DNA: TGTGCCAGCACTACGTCCGGTGTAGGGGGAGGGATTCTCTACGAGCAGTACTTC
V: TRBV3-1/TRBV3-2; J: TRBJ2-3; D: -; size: -; CDR3: CASSQDRLAGATDTQYF; DNA: TGTGCCAGCAGCCAAGATAGGCTCGCTGGGGCCACAGATACGCAGTATTTT
V: TRBV19; J: TRBJ1-5; D: -; size: -; CDR3: CASSIDWQGSNQPQHF; DNA: TGTGCCAGTAGTATAGACTGGCAGGGTAGCAATCAGCCCCAGCATTTT
V: TRBV7-9; J: TRBJ2-3; D: -; size: -; CDR3: CASSSWAGLDNTQYF; DNA: TGTGCCAGCAGCTCATGGGCAGGGCTCGACAATACGCAGTATTTT
V: TRBV7-2; J: TRBJ2-1; D: -; size: -; CDR3: CASSLGRPVYNEQFF; DNA: TGTGCCAGCAGCTTAGGCAGGCCAGTCTACAATGAGCAGTTCTTC
V: TRBV18; J: TRBJ2-3; D: -; size: once; CDR3: CASSPDSFTDTQYF; DNA: TGTGCCAGCTCACCAGACAGCTTCACAGATACGCAGTATTTT
V: TRBV28; J: TRBJ1-4; D: -; size: -; CDR3: CASSLQALNEKLFF; DNA: TGTGCCAGCAGCCTCCAGGCCTTGAATGAAAAACTGTTTTTT
V: TRBV7-2; J: TRBJ1-4; D: -; size: once; CDR3: CASSLPRPGTNEKLFF; DNA: TGTGCCAGCAGCTTACCCCGGCCGGGAACTAATGAAAAACTGTTTTTT
V: TRBV18; J: TRBJ2-3; D: TRBD2; size: once; CDR3: CASSPTSEKRDTQYF; DNA: TGTGCCAGCTCGCCAACTAGCGAAAAGAGGGATACGCAGTATTTT
V: TRBV4-1; J: TRBJ1-2; D: TRBD1; size: -; CDR3: CASSRPLGTGVSYGYTF; DNA: TGCGCCAGCAGCCGACCACTGGGGACAGGGGTTTCCTATGGCTACACCTTC
V: TRBV5-1; J: TRBJ2-5; D: TRBD2; size: -; CDR3: CASSLMTSGRGRQETQYF; DNA: TGCGCCAGCAGCCTAATGACTAGCGGGAGGGGAAGACAAGAGACCCAGTACTTC
V: TRBV5-6; J: TRBJ1-2; D: -; size: -; CDR3: CASSLEGGRMFGYTF; DNA: TGTGCCAGCAGCTTGGAGGGGGGGCGCATGTTTGGCTACACCTTC
V: TRBV28; J: TRBJ2-1; D: TRBD2; size: -; CDR3: CASSKLAGEQFF; DNA: TGTGCCAGCAGTAAACTAGCGGGTGAGCAGTTCTTC